This TCR beta chain emerged from a study of long-term antiretroviral therapy in people with HIV. Notes on the study in general: Clones that had undergone expansion before ART dominated the repertoire at all time points.

Version v3.0 of the immunoSEQ assay ran at survey level. The protocol was immunoSEQ multiplex PCR, while the TCRdb copy is restricted to in-frame clones and leaves out a portion. Of around 20,000 clones listed, over 65% are singletons. Note on this clone: The antigen remains unidentified.

The germline V gene has CDR1 SGHRS and CDR2 YFSETQ. This CDR3 has 14 amino acids. Trimming took 0 bases from V and 5 from J, leaving 11 bases between them. The sample in question was unsorted PBMCs, obtained 5.9 years after starting antiretroviral therapy. This chain links TRBV5-1 with TRBJ2-5, with D hard to call. This TCR was recovered from a man under 40 with HIV. The CDR3 DNA follows: TGCGCCAGCAGCTTGGAAGCAGACGTGGAGACCCAGTACTTC. It is translated as CASSLEADVETQYF.